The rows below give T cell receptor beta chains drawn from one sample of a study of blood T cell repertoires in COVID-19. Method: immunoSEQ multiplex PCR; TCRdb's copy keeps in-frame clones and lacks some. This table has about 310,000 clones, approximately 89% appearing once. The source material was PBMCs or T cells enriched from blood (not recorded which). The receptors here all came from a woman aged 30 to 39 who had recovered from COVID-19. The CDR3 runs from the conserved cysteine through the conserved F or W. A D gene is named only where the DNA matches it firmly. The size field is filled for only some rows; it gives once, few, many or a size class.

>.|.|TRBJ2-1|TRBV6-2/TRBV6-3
CASSQTSNEQFF
TGTGCCAGCAGCCAAACTAGCAATGAGCAGTTCTTC
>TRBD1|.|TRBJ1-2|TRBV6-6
CASRKDRGNYGYTF
TGTGCCAGCAGGAAGGACAGGGGAAACTATGGCTACACCTTC
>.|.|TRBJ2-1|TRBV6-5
CASSPGHYNEQFF
TGTGCCAGCAGTCCGGGACACTACAATGAGCAGTTCTTC
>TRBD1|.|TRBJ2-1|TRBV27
CASSGTGSYPYNEQFF
TGTGCCAGCAGTGGGACAGGTTCTTACCCCTACAATGAGCAGTTCTTC
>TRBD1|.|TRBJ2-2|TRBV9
CASSVVGPGQDTGELFF
TGTGCCAGCAGCGTAGTTGGGCCGGGACAGGACACCGGGGAGCTGTTTTTT
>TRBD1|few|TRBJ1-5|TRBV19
CASTRTRGANQPQHF
TGTGCCAGTACCCGAACCAGGGGGGCTAATCAGCCCCAGCATTTT
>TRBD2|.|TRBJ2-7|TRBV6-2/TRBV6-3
CASSNRLAGEQGVSYEQYF
TGTGCCAGCAGTAATCGACTAGCGGGAGAGCAGGGTGTGTCCTACGAGCAGTACTTC
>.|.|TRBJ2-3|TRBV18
CASSLSTDTQYF
TGTGCCAGCTCACTAAGCACAGATACGCAGTATTTT
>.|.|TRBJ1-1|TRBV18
CASSPEMNTEAFF
TGTGCCAGCTCACCAGAGATGAACACTGAAGCTTTCTTT
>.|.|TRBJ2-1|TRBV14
CASSQGVGRGIGNEQFF
TGTGCCAGCAGCCAAGGGGTCGGCAGGGGAATCGGGAATGAGCAGTTCTTC
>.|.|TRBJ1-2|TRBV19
CATRQAYGYTF
TGTGCCACTAGACAGGCCTATGGCTACACCTTC
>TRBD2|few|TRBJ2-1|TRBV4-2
CASSQDGEGSSYNEQFF
TGTGCCAGCAGCCAAGACGGGGAGGGAAGCTCCTACAATGAGCAGTTCTTC
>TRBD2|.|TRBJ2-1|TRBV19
CASSIDSGLPNNEQFF
TGTGCCAGTAGTATAGATTCGGGACTACCTAACAATGAGCAGTTCTTC
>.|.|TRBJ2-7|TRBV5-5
CASSLIRSEQYF
TGTGCCAGCAGCTTGATCAGGTCCGAGCAGTACTTC
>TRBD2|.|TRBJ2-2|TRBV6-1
CASSERSSGSSGELFF
TGTGCCAGCAGTGAAAGGAGTAGCGGGAGTTCCGGGGAGCTGTTTTTT
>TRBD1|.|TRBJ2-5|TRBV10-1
CASSGTGTGEGETQYF
TGCGCCAGCAGCGGGACCGGGACAGGGGAAGGTGAGACCCAGTACTTC
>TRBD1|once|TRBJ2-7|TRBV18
CASSPKVPSTGLAEQYF
TGTGCCAGCTCACCTAAAGTACCTTCGACAGGGCTTGCCGAGCAGTACTTC
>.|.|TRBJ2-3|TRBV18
CASSPRGDRSTDTQYF
TGTGCCAGCTCACCTCGGGGGGACAGGAGCACAGATACGCAGTATTTT
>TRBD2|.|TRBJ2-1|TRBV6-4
CASSRTSGRFYEQFF
TGTGCCAGCAGCCGGACTAGCGGGAGGTTCTATGAGCAGTTCTTC
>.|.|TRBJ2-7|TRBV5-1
CASSLGLDPYEQYF
TGCGCCAGCAGCTTGGGACTTGACCCCTACGAGCAGTACTTC
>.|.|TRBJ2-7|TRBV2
CASSEVSGQPFTYEQYF
TGTGCCAGCAGTGAAGTATCAGGACAGCCTTTTACCTACGAGCAGTACTTC
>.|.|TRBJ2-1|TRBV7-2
CASSRSRNEQFF
TGTGCCAGCAGCCGGTCGAGGAATGAGCAGTTCTTC
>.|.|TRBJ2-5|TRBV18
CASSPPRETQYF
TGTGCCAGCTCACCCCCCCGGGAGACCCAGTACTTC
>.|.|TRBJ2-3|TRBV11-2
CASSPSNTDTQYF
TGTGCCAGCAGCCCTAGCAACACAGATACGCAGTATTTT
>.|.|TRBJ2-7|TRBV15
CATSRDIQGEQYF
TGTGCCACCAGCAGAGATATACAGGGTGAGCAGTACTTC
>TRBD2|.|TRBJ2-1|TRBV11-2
CASSLYQRDPNEQFF
TGTGCCAGCAGCTTATACCAGCGGGACCCTAATGAGCAGTTCTTC
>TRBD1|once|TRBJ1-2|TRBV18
CASSPVFSGQGDYGYTF
TGTGCCAGCTCACCGGTGTTTTCAGGACAGGGGGACTATGGCTACACCTTC
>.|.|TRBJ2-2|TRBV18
CASGQGDGELFF
TGTGCCAGCGGGCAAGGCGACGGGGAGCTGTTTTTT
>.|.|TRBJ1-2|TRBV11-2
CASSLGVGYTF
TGTGCCAGCAGCTTAGGCGTTGGCTACACCTTC
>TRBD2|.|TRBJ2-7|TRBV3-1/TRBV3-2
CASSPYTSGSYEQYF
TGTGCCAGCAGCCCATATACTAGCGGGAGTTACGAGCAGTACTTC
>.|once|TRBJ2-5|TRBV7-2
CASSRPRGETQYF
TGTGCCAGCAGCCGCCCGCGGGGTGAGACCCAGTACTTC
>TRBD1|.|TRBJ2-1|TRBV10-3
CAIREKTGNNEQFF
TGTGCCATCAGGGAAAAGACAGGGAACAATGAGCAGTTCTTC
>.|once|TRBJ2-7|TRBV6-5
CASSYTGVTYEQYF
TGTGCCAGCAGTTACACGGGGGTAACCTACGAGCAGTACTTC
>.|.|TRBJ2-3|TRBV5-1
CASSQRTGGTDTQYF
TGCGCCAGCAGCCAACGAACCGGGGGCACAGATACGCAGTATTTT
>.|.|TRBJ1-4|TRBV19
CASRDQILATNEKLFF
TGTGCCAGTAGAGACCAAATTCTAGCAACTAATGAAAAACTGTTTTTT
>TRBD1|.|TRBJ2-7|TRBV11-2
CASSYPGTGSYEQYF
TGTGCCAGCAGCTATCCCGGGACAGGGTCCTACGAGCAGTACTTC
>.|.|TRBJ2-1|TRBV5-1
CASSPDSFVHEQFF
TGCGCCAGCAGTCCGGACAGTTTCGTACATGAGCAGTTCTTC
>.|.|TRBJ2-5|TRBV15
CATSRPDPGMETQYF
TGTGCCACCAGCAGGCCCGACCCCGGGATGGAGACCCAGTACTTC
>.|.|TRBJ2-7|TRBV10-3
CAISDIVGGDRSYEQYF
TGTGCCATCAGTGATATAGTGGGCGGGGACAGATCCTACGAGCAGTACTTC
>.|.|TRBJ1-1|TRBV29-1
CSVQPSGNTEAFF
TGCAGCGTTCAACCCTCAGGGAACACTGAAGCTTTCTTT
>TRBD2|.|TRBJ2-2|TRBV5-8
CASNVAGVNGELFF
TGTGCCAGCAACGTAGCGGGAGTTAACGGGGAGCTGTTTTTT
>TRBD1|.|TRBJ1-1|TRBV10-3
CAICPDRETEAFF
TGTGCCATCTGTCCGGACAGGGAGACTGAAGCTTTCTTT
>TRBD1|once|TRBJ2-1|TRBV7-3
CASSPDRTNEQFF
TGTGCCAGCAGCCCGGACAGGACTAATGAGCAGTTCTTC
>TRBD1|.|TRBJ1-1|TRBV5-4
CASSLEDRRVKAFF
TGTGCCAGCAGCTTGGAGGACAGGCGGGTAAAAGCTTTCTTT
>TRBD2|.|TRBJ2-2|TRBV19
CASSPFGLAGGPGSGELFF
TGTGCCAGTAGTCCCTTTGGACTAGCGGGAGGGCCCGGATCCGGGGAGCTGTTTTTT
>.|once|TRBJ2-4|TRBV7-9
CASSSPGRNIQYF
TGTGCCAGCAGCTCCCCCGGTCGCAACATTCAGTACTTC
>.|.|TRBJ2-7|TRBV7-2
CASSWGTFLYEQYF
TGTGCCAGCAGCTGGGGGACATTTCTCTACGAGCAGTACTTC
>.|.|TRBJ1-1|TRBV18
CASSPPRVERNTEAFF
TGTGCCAGCTCACCCCCCAGGGTAGAAAGGAACACTGAAGCTTTCTTT
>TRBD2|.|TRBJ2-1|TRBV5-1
CASSFGSWEGLSEQFF
TGCGCCAGCAGCTTTGGGTCGTGGGAGGGCCTTAGTGAGCAGTTCTTC